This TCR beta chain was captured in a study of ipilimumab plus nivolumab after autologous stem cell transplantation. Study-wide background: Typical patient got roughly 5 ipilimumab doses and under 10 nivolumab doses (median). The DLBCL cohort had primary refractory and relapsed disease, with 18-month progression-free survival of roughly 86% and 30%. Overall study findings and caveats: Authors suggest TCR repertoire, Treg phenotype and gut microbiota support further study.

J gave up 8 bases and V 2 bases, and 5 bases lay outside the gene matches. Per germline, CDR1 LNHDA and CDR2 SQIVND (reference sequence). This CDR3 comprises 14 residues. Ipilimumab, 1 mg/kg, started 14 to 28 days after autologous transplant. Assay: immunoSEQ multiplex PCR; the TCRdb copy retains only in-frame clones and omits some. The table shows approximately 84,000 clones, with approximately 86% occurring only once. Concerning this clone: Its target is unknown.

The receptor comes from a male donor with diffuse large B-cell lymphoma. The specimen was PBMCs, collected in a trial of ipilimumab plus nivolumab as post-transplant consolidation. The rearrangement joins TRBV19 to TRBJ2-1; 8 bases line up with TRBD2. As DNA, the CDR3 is TGTGCCAGTAGTATAAGCGGGGGCCGAGATGAGCAGTTCTTC. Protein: CASSISGGRDEQFF.